The T cell receptor beta chain under discussion was sequenced for a study of cytomegalovirus exposure and HLA in healthy donors. Study-level results: With high specificity and sensitivity, the classifier reportedly diagnosed cytomegalovirus status.

As to this clone: What it binds is not known.

Sequenced by immunoSEQ multiplex PCR; TCRdb stores in-frame clones only, minus some. The table has roughly 250,000 clones, around 88% seen once. The CDR3 is 16 residues long. Germline lookup yields CDR1 SGHDT and CDR2 YYEEEE. V lost 4 bases, J lost 6 bases, and 14 bases stayed unmatched. The gene calls are TRBV5-6 and TRBJ1-1; TRBD1 agrees at 8 bases. The sample consisted of PBMCs. This clonotype was obtained from a woman aged 25 to 39 in good health and CMV-seropositive. The CDR3, as DNA: TGTGCCAGCAGCCCTACGACAGGGGCTGTGGGGGCTGAAGCTTTCTTT. This codes for CASSPTTGAVGAEAFF.